Below, 28 T cell receptor beta chains from the same sample are listed, as sequenced in a study of beta chain features in type 1 diabetes. Whole-study findings and limits: Type 1 diabetes patients had moderately but significantly shorter TCRB CDR3s in all four CD4+ subsets.

No antigen is known for these receptors. Isolated RNA was reverse transcribed in full, so expressed TCRB transcripts were sequenced. Profiling relied on immunoSEQ multiplex PCR, and the TCRdb table lists in-frame clones only, not all of them. The table records 45,000 to 65,000 clones, 40% to 65% of them present only once. What was sequenced was Tregs from blood. These receptors all come from a woman aged 40-49 years with type 1 diabetes.

This clone turned up a few times. The chain recombines TRBV5-6 with TRBJ2-7; D might be TRBD1 (6 bases). The CDR3 contains 15 residues. Trimming pared 4 bases from V and 5 bases from J, leaving 19 bases between. Germline lookup yields CDR1 SGHDT and CDR2 YYEEEE. The CDR3 protein is CASSPVSGRGNEQYF. Here the CDR3 DNA reads TGTGCCAGCAGCCCCGTCTCGGGCAGGGGCAACGAGCAGTACTTC. Based on the CDR3 plus reference TRBV5-6 and TRBJ2-7, the full variable domain is DAGVTQSPTHLIKTRGQQVTLRCSPKSGHDTVSWYQQALGQGPQFIFQYYEEEERQRGNFPDRFSGHQFPNYSSELNVNALLLGDSALYLCASSPVSGRGNEQYFGPGTRLTVT.

This clone is classed as medium-sized. This chain joins TRBV18 and TRBJ1-5; D remains ambiguous. Deletions cut 3 bases from V and 3 bases from J, with 12 bases between. The length of the CDR3 is 15 residues. CDR1 and CDR2 (germline): KGHSH, LQKENI. The chain's CDR3 is CASSPGRIPNQPQHF. The CDR3 coding sequence is TGTGCCAGCTCACCCGGCAGGATCCCCAATCAGCCCCAGCATTTT.

This chain uses TRBV6-6 with TRBJ1-2, with D possibly matching TRBD1 (6 bases). This CDR3 spans 15 amino acids. Germline CDR1 is MNHNY and CDR2 is SVGAGI (reference sequence). The germline V and J ends were trimmed by 0 bases and 5 bases, with 13 bases remaining between them. DNA of the CDR3: TGTGCCAGCAGTTACTCCGCCGCCAGGGGATATGGCTACACCTTC. Translating gives CASSYSAARGYGYTF.

This chain connects TRBV28 to TRBJ2-7, with 7 bases matching TRBD1. This CDR3 has 15 residues. V lost 6 bases, J lost 2 bases, and 10 bases stayed unmatched. Germline values: CDR1 MDHEN, CDR2 SYDVKM. CDR3 nucleotide sequence: TGTGCCAGCAGCGGCACAGGGGTGAGCCCCTACGAGCAGTACTTC. Protein product: CASSGTGVSPYEQYF. Combining the CDR3 with reference TRBV28 and TRBJ2-7 gives the whole variable domain DVKVTQSSRYLVKRTGEKVFLECVQDMDHENMFWYRQDPGLGLRLIYFSYDVKMKEKGDIPEGYSVSREKKERFSLILESASTNQTSMYLCASSGTGVSPYEQYFGPGTRLTVT.

The chain carries TRBV28 and TRBJ2-6, with a tentative D call TRBD2 (5 bases). Germline-derived CDR1 and CDR2 are MDHEN and SYDVKM. V was pared by 6 bases and J by 9 bases, with 12 bases between. The CDR3 sequence is 13 residues long. This CDR3 reads CASSRAGSNVLTF. The CDR3 region has the DNA TGTGCCAGCAGCCGAGCTGGGAGCAACGTCCTGACTTTC.

The chain links TRBV19 to TRBJ2-5; 8 bases line up with TRBD1. The trim removed 10 bases at V and 8 bases at J, leaving 15 bases unmatched. The CDR3 is 14 residues long. CDR1 LNHDA and CDR2 SQIVND come from the germline V gene (reference sequence). CDR3 bases: TGTGCCACTTCGGCGACAGGGGTGGCGGAAACCCAGTACTTC. Its protein is CATSATGVAETQYF. Looking up the rest from reference TRBV19 and TRBJ2-5 gives the full variable domain: DGGITQSPKYLFRKEGQNVTLSCEQNLNHDAMYWYRQDPGQGLRLIYYSQIVNDFQKGDIAEGYSVSREKKESFPLTVTSAQKNPTAFYLCATSATGVAETQYFGPGTRLLVL.

The gene calls are TRBV28 and TRBJ2-3; 8 nucleotides align to TRBD2. Trimming removed 5 bases from V and 5 bases from J; junction bases left unmatched: 6. The CDR3 contains 14 residues. From germline, CDR1 is MDHEN and CDR2 SYDVKM. The CDR3: CASSPPGREDTQYF. CDR3 bases: TGTGCCAGCAGTCCACCCGGGAGGGAAGATACGCAGTATTTT.

This clone was counted between two and nine times. The chain carries TRBV7-9 and TRBJ1-5; 7 nucleotides match TRBD1. The junction had 4 bases not matched to a gene; V was cut back by 5 bases and J by 3 bases. The germline V gene has CDR1 SEHNR and CDR2 FQNEAQ (reference sequence). The CDR3 has 14 residues. CDR3 nucleotides: TGTGCCAGCAGCCAGGGACAGCCCAATCAGCCCCAGCATTTT. Translated, it gives CASSQGQPNQPQHF.

This chain joins TRBV18 and TRBJ2-2, with D maybe TRBD1 (6 bases). This CDR3 region has 16 residues. Between the trimmed V and J ends, which lost 3 bases and 4 bases, there was a span of 15 bases. Germline V CDR1 and CDR2: KGHSH, LQKENI. As DNA, the CDR3 is TGTGCCAGCTCACCCAACCCGGGACACAGCACCGGGGAGCTGTTTTTT. It translates to CASSPNPGHSTGELFF. Full variable domain (outside the CDR3, taken from reference TRBV18 and TRBJ2-2): NAGVMQNPRHLVRRRGQEARLRCSPMKGHSHVYWYRQLPEEGLKFMVYLQKENIIDESGMPKERFSAEFPKEGPSILRIQQVVRGDSAAYFCASSPNPGHSTGELFFGEGSRLTVL.

The chain employs TRBV29-1 and TRBJ1-2; a possible D gene is TRBD1 (5 bases). The CDR3 covers 13 residues. CDR1 SQVTM and CDR2 ANQGSEA come from the germline V gene. Between the trimmed V and J ends, which lost 5 bases and 4 bases, there was a span of 14 bases. For the CDR3, the DNA is TGCAGCGTTACCCAGGGTATAGGCTATGGCTACACCTTC. It yields the protein CSVTQGIGYGYTF.

There are a few counts of this clone. The chain employs TRBV19 and TRBJ2-5; perhaps TRBD2 as D (6 bases). Germline V CDR1 and CDR2: LNHDA, SQIVND (reference sequence). This CDR3 is 13 amino acids long. Trimming took off 4 bases at V and 7 bases at J, with 13 bases between the two ends. DNA of the CDR3: TGTGCCAGTAGTACTAGCGCTGCTGGGACCCAGTACTTC. It yields the protein CASSTSAAGTQYF.

V and J are TRBV28 and TRBJ1-1; D call uncertain. This CDR3 has 12 amino acids. The germline V gene encodes CDR1 MDHEN and CDR2 SYDVKM. Trimming pared 6 bases from V and 5 bases from J, leaving 10 bases between. CDR3 region: CASSGLLTEAFF. CDR3 sequence (DNA): TGTGCCAGCAGCGGACTCCTGACTGAAGCTTTCTTT.

This clone appeared once. The V call is TRBV5-1, the J call TRBJ1-1, with D maybe TRBD1 (6 bases). This CDR3 is built from 13 residues. Germline CDR1 is SGHRS and CDR2 is YFSETQ. V was clipped by 3 bases and J by 5 bases, with 11 bases between them. The CDR3 DNA follows: TGCGCCAGCAGCTCGTCCAGGGGAACTGAAGCTTTCTTT. Translating gives CASSSSRGTEAFF.

The chain has TRBV7-2 and TRBJ1-5; 7 nucleotides line up with TRBD1. Germline lookup yields CDR1 SGHTA and CDR2 FQGNSA. Losses at the gene ends were 5 bases for V and 1 base for J; bases not matched to a gene: 2. The CDR3 covers 14 residues. The CDR3 here is CASSPQGSNQPQHF. CDR3 DNA sequence: TGTGCCAGCAGCCCACAGGGGAGCAATCAGCCCCAGCATTTT.

This clone turned up a few times. The chain combines TRBV7-3 with TRBJ2-5; maybe TRBD1 (6 bases). This CDR3 region has 13 residues. Germline lookup yields CDR1 SGHTA and CDR2 FQGTGA. V was cut by 7 bases and J by 2 bases, with 11 bases left in between. DNA for the CDR3: TGTGCCAGCACTCAGGGGATTCAAGAGACCCAGTACTTC. Protein sequence: CASTQGIQETQYF.

The CDR3 coding sequence is TGTGCCAGCAGTACAGGAGCCTCTATTGGCTACACCTTC. Encoded protein: CASSTGASIGYTF. The rearrangement uses TRBV6-6 and TRBJ1-2, with D possibly being TRBD1 (5 bases). The ends were cut back, 5 bases at V and 7 bases at J, with 14 bases in the middle. Germline V CDR1 and CDR2: MNHNY, SVGAGI (reference sequence). The CDR3 loop spans 13 amino acids.

This chain uses TRBV30 with TRBJ2-5; D ambiguous. This CDR3 has 12 residues. CDR1 and CDR2 (germline): GTSNPN, SVGIG (reference sequence). With 2 bases removed from V and 5 bases from J, the gap between germline ends came to 9 bases. Here the CDR3 reads CAWSPGEETQYF. The CDR3 bases are TGTGCCTGGAGTCCCGGAGAGGAGACCCAGTACTTC.

DNA of the CDR3: TGTGCCAGTAGTCCTTGGGACAGGGTCGAGGATGGAGCTTTCTTT. It codes for CASSPWDRVEDGAFF. J is TRBJ1-1 and V is TRBV19; 9 nucleotides line up with TRBD1. J lost 10 bases, V lost 5 bases, and 14 bases had no gene match. The CDR3 length is 15 residues. CDR1 and CDR2 from the germline V gene are LNHDA and SQIVND (reference sequence).

V gene TRBV18 combines with J gene TRBJ2-1; 10 positions agree with TRBD2. Germline V gene lookup returns CDR1 KGHSH and CDR2 LQKENI. Germline trimming cut 6 bases from V and 8 bases from J; bases unmatched to any gene: 7. This CDR3 is built from 14 residues. The CDR3 loop is CASSQTSGFDEQFF. CDR3 nucleotide sequence: TGTGCCAGCTCCCAGACTAGCGGGTTCGATGAGCAGTTCTTC.

This rearrangement joins TRBV5-6 to TRBJ1-2; 8 positions agree with TRBD1. Germline V lookup: CDR1 SGHDT, CDR2 YYEEEE. This CDR3 has 17 amino acids. Trimming cost V 2 bases and J 2 bases; bases outside gene matches: 11. The CDR3 DNA sequence: TGTGCCAGCAGCTTACCGCCGGGACAGGCTATCAACTATGGCTACACCTTC. It specifies CASSLPPGQAINYGYTF.

The chain recombines TRBV9 with TRBJ1-5; 7 bases line up with TRBD1. The CDR3 loop spans 15 amino acids. Germline CDR1 is SGDLS and CDR2 is YYNGEE. Losses at the gene ends were 2 bases for V and 4 bases for J; bases not matched to a gene: 6. CDR3 residues: CASSVGTEPNQPQHF. Written as DNA, the CDR3 is TGTGCCAGCAGCGTTGGGACAGAGCCTAATCAGCCCCAGCATTTT.

This chain links TRBV28 with TRBJ2-1; a weak D match, TRBD1 (6 bases). Per the germline V gene, CDR1 is MDHEN and CDR2 is SYDVKM. The CDR3 is made up of 17 amino acids. V was shortened by 4 bases and J by 4 bases, with 20 bases between the two germline ends. The CDR3 coding sequence is TGTGCCAGCAGTTCTGTGGGGGCCGCAATCCTATACAATGAGCAGTTCTTC. This encodes CASSSVGAAILYNEQFF.

The chain employs TRBV7-3 and TRBJ2-7; the D is unclear. Germline lookup yields CDR1 SGHTA and CDR2 FQGTGA. With 2 bases removed from V and 7 bases from J, the gap between germline ends came to 12 bases. The CDR3 has 13 amino acids. The CDR3 spells CASSLRPTEEQYF. The CDR3 nucleotides read TGTGCCAGCAGCTTACGGCCGACTGAAGAGCAGTACTTC.

The V and J genes are TRBV29-1 and TRBJ2-7; weak D call: TRBD1 (5 bases). Trimming shortened V by 2 bases and J by 3 bases, and 14 bases separated the two germline ends. Germline CDR1 is SQVTM and CDR2 is ANQGSEA. There are 14 residues in the CDR3. This CDR3 reads CSVELGPRSYEQYF. CDR3 coding DNA: TGCAGCGTTGAATTGGGGCCTAGGAGCTACGAGCAGTACTTC.

This sequence joins TRBV25-1 and TRBJ2-1; TRBD2 aligns across 8 bases. Germline-derived CDR1 and CDR2 are MGHDK and SYGVNS. With 8 bases clipped from V and 2 bases from J, the junction kept 5 bases outside the gene matches. The CDR3 runs 14 residues. The CDR3 nucleotides read TGTGCCAGCTGTGGACTAGCTCCCTACAATGAGCAGTTCTTC. It yields the protein CASCGLAPYNEQFF.

This chain links TRBV6-4 with TRBJ2-3, with 13 bases that match TRBD2. The ends lost 6 bases at V and 0 bases at J; junction bases unmatched: 0. The CDR3 has 15 residues. CDR1 MRHNA and CDR2 SNTAGT come from the germline V gene. The CDR3 spells CASRTSGRSTDTQYF. CDR3 nucleotide sequence: TGTGCCAGCAGGACTAGCGGGAGGAGCACAGATACGCAGTATTTT.

The rearrangement uses TRBV5-1 and TRBJ2-7, with no clear D. The CDR3 has 15 residues. The germline V gene encodes CDR1 SGHRS and CDR2 YFSETQ. Trimming removed 4 bases at V and 2 bases at J, with 16 bases between. The CDR3 here is CASSPQAHLTYEQYF. The CDR3 nucleotides read TGCGCCAGCAGCCCTCAAGCGCACCTTACCTACGAGCAGTACTTC.

This clone showed up just once. The chain joins TRBV7-9 to TRBJ1-3; D not certain. Germline CDR1 reads SEHNR; CDR2 reads FQNEAQ (reference sequence). The CDR3 totals 17 residues. V was cut by 1 base and J by 0 bases, with 13 bases left in between. The CDR3: CASSLERGLVSGNTIYF. The CDR3 bases are TGTGCCAGCAGCTTAGAAAGAGGGCTCGTCTCTGGAAACACCATATATTTT.